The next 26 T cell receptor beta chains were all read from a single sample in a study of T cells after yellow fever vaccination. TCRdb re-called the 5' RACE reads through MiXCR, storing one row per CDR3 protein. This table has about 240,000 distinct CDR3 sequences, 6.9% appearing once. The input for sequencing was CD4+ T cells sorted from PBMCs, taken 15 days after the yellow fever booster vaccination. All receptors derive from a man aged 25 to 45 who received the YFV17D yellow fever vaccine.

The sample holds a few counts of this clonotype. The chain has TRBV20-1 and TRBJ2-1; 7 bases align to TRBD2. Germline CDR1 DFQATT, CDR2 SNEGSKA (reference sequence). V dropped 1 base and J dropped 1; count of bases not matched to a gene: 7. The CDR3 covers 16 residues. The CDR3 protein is CSARVVVAGSYNEQFF. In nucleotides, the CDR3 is TGCAGTGCTAGAGTCGTGGTAGCGGGTTCCTACAATGAGCAGTTCTTC.

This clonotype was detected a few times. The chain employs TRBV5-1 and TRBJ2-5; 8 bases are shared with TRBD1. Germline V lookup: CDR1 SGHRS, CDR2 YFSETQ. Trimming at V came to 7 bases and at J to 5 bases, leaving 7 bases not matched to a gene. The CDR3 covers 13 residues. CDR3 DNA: TGCGCCAGCTCAGGGGGCGCAGAGGAGACCCAGTACTTC. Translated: CASSGGAEETQYF.

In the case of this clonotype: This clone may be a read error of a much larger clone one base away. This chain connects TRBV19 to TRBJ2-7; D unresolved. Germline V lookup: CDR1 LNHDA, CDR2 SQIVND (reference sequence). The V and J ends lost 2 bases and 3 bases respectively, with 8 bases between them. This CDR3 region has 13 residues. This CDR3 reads CASSISYYYEQYF. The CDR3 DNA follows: TGTGCCAGTAGTATAAGCTATTACTACGAGCAGTACTTC.

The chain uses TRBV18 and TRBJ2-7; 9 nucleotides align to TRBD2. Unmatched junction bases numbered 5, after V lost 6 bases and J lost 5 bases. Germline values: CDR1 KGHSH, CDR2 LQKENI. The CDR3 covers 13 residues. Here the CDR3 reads CASSQAGGNEQYF. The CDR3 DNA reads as TGTGCCAGCTCCCAAGCGGGAGGTAACGAGCAGTACTTC.

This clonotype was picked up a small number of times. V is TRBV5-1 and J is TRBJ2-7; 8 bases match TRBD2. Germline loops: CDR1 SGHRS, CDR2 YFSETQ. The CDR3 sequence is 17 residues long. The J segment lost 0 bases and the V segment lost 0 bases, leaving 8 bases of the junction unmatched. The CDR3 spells CASSLALSSGSSYEQYF. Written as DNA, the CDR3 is TGCGCCAGCAGCTTGGCCTTGTCGAGCGGGAGCTCCTACGAGCAGTACTTC.

In nucleotides, the CDR3 is TGTGCCAGCAGTTTGATAAGGTCAATCTACAATGAGCAGTTCTTC. This translates into CASSLIRSIYNEQFF. The rearrangement uses TRBV12-3 or TRBV12-4 and TRBJ2-1; D gene ambiguous. This CDR3 spans 15 amino acids. Trimming left V 3 bases short and J 3 bases short, with 12 bases between.

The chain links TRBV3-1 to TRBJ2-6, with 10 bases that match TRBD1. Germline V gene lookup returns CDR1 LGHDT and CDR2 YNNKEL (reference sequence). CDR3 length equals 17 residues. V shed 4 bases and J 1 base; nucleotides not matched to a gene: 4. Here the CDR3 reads CASSLGQGMSGANVLTF. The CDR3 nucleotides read TGTGCCAGCAGCCTGGGACAGGGGATGTCTGGGGCCAACGTCCTGACTTTC.

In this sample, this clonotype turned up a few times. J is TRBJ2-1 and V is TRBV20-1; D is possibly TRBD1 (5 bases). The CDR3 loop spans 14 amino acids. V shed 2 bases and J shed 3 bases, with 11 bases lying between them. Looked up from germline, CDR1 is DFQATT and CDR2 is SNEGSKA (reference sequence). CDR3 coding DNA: TGCAGTGCTAGAAGGGGTCCTGGCTACAATGAGCAGTTCTTC. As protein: CSARRGPGYNEQFF.

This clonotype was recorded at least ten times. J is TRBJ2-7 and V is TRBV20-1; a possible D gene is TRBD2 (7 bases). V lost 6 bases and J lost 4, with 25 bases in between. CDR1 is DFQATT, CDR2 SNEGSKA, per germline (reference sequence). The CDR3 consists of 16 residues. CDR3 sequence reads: CSARGDIGSRRYEQYF. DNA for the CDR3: TGCAGTGCCCGGGGGGACATAGGATCTCGGCGATACGAGCAGTACTTC.

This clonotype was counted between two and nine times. The CDR3 sequence is CASSLSWDRASTDTQYF. The CDR3 DNA reads as TGTGCCAGCAGCTTAAGCTGGGACAGAGCTAGCACAGATACGCAGTATTTT. This chain joins TRBV7-8 and TRBJ2-3, with 7 bases that match TRBD1. After removal of 2 bases from V and 0 bases from J, the junction contained 8 bases not matched to a gene. This CDR3 comprises 17 residues. The germline V gene has CDR1 SGHVS and CDR2 FQNEAQ.

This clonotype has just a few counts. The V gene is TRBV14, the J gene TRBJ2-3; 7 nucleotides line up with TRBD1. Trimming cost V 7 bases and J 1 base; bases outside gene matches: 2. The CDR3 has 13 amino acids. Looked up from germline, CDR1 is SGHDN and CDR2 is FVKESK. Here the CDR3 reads CASMGQRTDTQYF. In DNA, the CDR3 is TGTGCCAGCATGGGACAGCGCACAGATACGCAGTATTTT.

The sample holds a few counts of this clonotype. The CDR3 here is CASSFLGGSNQPQHF. The CDR3 nucleotides are TGTGCCAGCAGTTTTTTAGGGGGGAGCAATCAGCCCCAGCATTTT. The chain recombines TRBV12-3 or TRBV12-4 with TRBJ1-5; tentatively, D is TRBD1 (6 bases). The CDR3 is made up of 15 amino acids. V was cut by 3 bases and J by 1 base, with 10 bases left in between.

CDR3 loop: CASSLSVQGYQPQHF. The CDR3, as DNA: TGTGCCAGCAGCTTGTCAGTCCAGGGTTATCAGCCCCAGCATTTT. The V gene is TRBV5-5, the J gene TRBJ1-5; D is possibly TRBD1 (5 bases). The CDR3 contains 15 residues. Looked up from germline, CDR1 is SGHKS and CDR2 is YYEKEE (reference sequence). Between the trimmed V and J ends, which lost 1 base and 5 bases, there was a span of 13 bases. The variable domain in full, completed from reference TRBV5-5 and TRBJ1-5, reads DAGVTQSPTHLIKTRGQQVTLRCSPISGHKSVSWYQQVLGQGPQFIFQYYEKEERGRGNFPDRFSARQFPNYSSELNVNALLLGDSALYLCASSLSVQGYQPQHFGDGTRLSIL.

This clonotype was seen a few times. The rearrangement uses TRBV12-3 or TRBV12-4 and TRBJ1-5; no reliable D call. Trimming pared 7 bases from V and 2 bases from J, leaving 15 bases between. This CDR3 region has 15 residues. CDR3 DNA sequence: TGTGCCAGCACTCAAACAGATATACGCAATCAGCCCCAGCATTTT. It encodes CASTQTDIRNQPQHF.

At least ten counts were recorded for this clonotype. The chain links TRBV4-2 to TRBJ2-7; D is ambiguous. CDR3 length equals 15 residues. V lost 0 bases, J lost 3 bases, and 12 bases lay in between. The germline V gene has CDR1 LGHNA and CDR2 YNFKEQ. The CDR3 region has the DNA TGTGCCAGCAGCCAAGATTTAAAGGCAGTCTACGAGCAGTACTTC. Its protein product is CASSQDLKAVYEQYF.

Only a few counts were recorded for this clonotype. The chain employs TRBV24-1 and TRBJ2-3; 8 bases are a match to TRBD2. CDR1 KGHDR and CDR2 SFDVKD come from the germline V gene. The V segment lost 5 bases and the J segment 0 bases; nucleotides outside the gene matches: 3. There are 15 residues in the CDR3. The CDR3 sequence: CATSGASGSTDTQYF. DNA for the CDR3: TGTGCCACCAGTGGGGCTAGCGGGAGCACAGATACGCAGTATTTT.

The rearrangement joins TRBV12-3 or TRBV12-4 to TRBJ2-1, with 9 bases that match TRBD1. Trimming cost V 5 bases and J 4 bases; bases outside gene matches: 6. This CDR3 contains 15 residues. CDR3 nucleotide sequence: TGTGCCAGCAGTGGGGGACAGGGAATGTACAATGAGCAGTTCTTC. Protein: CASSGGQGMYNEQFF.

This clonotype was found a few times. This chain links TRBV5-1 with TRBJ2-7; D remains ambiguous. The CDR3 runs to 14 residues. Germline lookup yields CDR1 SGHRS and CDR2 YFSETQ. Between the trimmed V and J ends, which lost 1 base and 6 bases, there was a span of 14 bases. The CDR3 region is CASSLLQTRSEQYF. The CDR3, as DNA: TGCGCCAGCAGCTTGCTTCAGACTCGTAGCGAGCAGTACTTC.

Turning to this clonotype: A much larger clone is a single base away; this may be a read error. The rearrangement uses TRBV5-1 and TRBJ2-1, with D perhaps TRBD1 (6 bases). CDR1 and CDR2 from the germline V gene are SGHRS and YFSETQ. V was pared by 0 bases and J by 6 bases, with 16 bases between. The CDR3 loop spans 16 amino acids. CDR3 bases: TGCGCCAGCAGCTTGGAGCAGGGGACCCCCTTCAATGAGCAGTTCTTC. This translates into CASSLEQGTPFNEQFF.

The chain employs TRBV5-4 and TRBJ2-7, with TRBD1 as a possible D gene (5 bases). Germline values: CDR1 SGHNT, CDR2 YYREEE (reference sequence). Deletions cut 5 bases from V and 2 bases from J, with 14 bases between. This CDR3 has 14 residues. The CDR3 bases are TGTGCCAGCAGTCTCTATACAGGCACCTACGAGCAGTACTTC. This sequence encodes CASSLYTGTYEQYF.

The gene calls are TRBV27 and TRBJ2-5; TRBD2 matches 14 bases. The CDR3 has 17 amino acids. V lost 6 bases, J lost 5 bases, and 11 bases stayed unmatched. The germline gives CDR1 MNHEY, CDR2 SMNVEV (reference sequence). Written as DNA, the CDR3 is TGTGCCAGCAGACTCCATGGACTAGCGGGAGGCGGGGAGACCCAGTACTTC. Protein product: CASRLHGLAGGGETQYF.

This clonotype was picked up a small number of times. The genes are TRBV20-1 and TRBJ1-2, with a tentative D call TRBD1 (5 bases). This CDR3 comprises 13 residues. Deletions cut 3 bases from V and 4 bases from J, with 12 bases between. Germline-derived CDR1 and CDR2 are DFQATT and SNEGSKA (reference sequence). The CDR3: CSARTEGIYGYTF. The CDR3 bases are TGCAGTGCTAGGACCGAGGGGATCTATGGCTACACCTTC.

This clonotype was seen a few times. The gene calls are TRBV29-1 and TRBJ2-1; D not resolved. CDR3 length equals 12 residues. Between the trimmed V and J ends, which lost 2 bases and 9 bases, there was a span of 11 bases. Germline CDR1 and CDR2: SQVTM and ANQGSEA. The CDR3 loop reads CSVESGYGEQFF. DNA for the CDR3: TGCAGCGTTGAATCAGGCTACGGTGAGCAGTTCTTC.

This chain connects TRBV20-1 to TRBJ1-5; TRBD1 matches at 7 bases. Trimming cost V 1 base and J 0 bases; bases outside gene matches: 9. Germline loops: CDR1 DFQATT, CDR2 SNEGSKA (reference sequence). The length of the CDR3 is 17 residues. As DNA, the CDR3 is TGCAGTGCTAGAGTCGGGACAGCTTCTTATAGCAATCAGCCCCAGCATTTT. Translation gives CSARVGTASYSNQPQHF.

The CDR3 nucleotides read TGTGCCAGCGCGGGACTATCGGGAGAGGGTGAGCAGTTCTTC. It specifies CASAGLSGEGEQFF. The chain uses TRBV10-3 and TRBJ2-1; 7 nucleotides agree with TRBD2. V lost 10 bases to trimming and J lost 9 bases; unmatched junction nucleotides: 15. Germline assignment: CDR1 ENHRY and CDR2 SYGVKD. This CDR3 region has 14 residues.

CDR3 residues: CASSPRDREFGEQFF. The CDR3 DNA sequence: TGTGCCAGCAGTCCCCGGGACAGGGAATTCGGTGAGCAGTTCTTC. The chain links TRBV12-3 or TRBV12-4 to TRBJ2-1; 9 bases line up with TRBD1. V lost 5 bases and J lost 9; bases outside the gene matches: 11. This CDR3 contains 15 residues.